This T cell receptor (beta chain) was identified in a study of shared clonotypes between healthy human individuals. About the research overall: Per donor, CD8 memory used one plate, CD8 naive used two, CD4 memory used three and CD4 naive used three.

This CDR3 has 13 residues. Trimming left V 4 bases short and J 2 bases short, with 8 bases between. Germline CDR1 SGDLS, CDR2 YYNGEE. Here immunoSEQ multiplex PCR was the method, and the copy in TCRdb shows in-frame clones only, minus some. Of fewer than 1 million clones listed, roughly 96% are singletons. CD45RO-negative CD8 cells positively selected for CCR7 made up the naive population, which excluded terminally differentiated effector memory CD45RA+ cells. The TCR sequence derives from a man under 40 in good health. The J gene is TRBJ2-3, the V gene TRBV9; D gene ambiguous. The sample comprised naive CD8+ T cells sorted from blood. The CDR3 region has the DNA TGTGCCAGCAGCTTCCTCCTCACAGATACGCAGTATTTT. Translation: CASSFLLTDTQYF.